This T cell receptor beta chain appears in the sequencing data of a study of T cell changes during pregnancy in multiple sclerosis (dated by TCRdb to between 2019 and 2020). Context from the whole study: In women with multiple sclerosis, the researchers looked at how the T cell repertoire shifted as pregnancy progressed.

In this sample, this clone turned up once. No antigen is known for it. Per-base qualities were not stored, and no clone one base away is much larger. Libraries were built with the immunoSEQ multiplex PCR assay. TCRdb holds this immuneACCESS table with in-frame rearrangements only. Some clones are missing; in checked studies, unresolved V genes explain under half, and the rest has no known cause. This sample gives roughly 85,000 clones in total; 91% of them show up just once. 2.5% of the sample rests with the top ten. Trimming costs V 4 bases and J 5 bases, and their ends lie 14 bases apart. The CDR3 numbers 14 residues from cysteine through phenylalanine. Only the CDR3 part of the read is kept: 42 bases, read in frame from the first base. CDR1 is given as MNHEY and CDR2 as SVGAGI, both from the germline V gene.

This receptor was identified in a female donor with multiple sclerosis, enrolled in a pregnancy study. Sequencing used peripheral blood, obtained in the first trimester of pregnancy. The chain is made from TRBV6-5 and TRBJ1-1; no D gene can be assigned with confidence. In nucleotides, the sequence is TGTGCCAGCAGTTCCACGGGGTTGGGGACTGAAGCTTTCTTT. This gives the protein CASSSTGLGTEAFF.